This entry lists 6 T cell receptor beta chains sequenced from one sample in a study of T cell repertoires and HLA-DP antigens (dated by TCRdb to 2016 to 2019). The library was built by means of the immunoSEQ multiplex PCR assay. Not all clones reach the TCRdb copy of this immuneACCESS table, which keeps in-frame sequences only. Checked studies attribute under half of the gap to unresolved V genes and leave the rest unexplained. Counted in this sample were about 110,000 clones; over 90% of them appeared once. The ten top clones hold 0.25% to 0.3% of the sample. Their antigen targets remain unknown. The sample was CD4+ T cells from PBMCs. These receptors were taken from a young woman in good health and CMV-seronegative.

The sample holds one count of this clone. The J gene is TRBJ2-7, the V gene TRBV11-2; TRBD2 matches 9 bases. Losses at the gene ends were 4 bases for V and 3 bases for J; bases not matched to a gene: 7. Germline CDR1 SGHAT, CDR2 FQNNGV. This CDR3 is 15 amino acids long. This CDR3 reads CASSWGLAGSYEQYF. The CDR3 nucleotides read TGTGCCAGCAGCTGGGGACTAGCCGGGAGCTACGAGCAGTACTTC.

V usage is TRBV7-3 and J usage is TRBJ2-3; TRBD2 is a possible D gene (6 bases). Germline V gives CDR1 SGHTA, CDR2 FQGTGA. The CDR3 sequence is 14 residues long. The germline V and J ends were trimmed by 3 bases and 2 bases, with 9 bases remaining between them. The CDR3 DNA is TGTGCCAGCAGCTTCGGGGGACTCACAGATACGCAGTATTTT. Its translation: CASSFGGLTDTQYF.

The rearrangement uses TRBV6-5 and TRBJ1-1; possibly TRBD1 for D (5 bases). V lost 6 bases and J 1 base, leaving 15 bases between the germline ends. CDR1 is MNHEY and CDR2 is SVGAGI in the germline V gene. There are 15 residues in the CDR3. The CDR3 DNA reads TGTGCCAGCAGCACAGAAGGGGCCCCGAACACTGAAGCTTTCTTT. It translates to CASSTEGAPNTEAFF.

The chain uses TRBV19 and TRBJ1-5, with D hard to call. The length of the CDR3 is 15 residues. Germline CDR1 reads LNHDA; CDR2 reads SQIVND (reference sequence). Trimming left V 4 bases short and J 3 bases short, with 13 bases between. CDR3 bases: TGTGCCAGTAGTACCCCCGAAGGCCCCAATCAGCCCCAGCATTTT. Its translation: CASSTPEGPNQPQHF.

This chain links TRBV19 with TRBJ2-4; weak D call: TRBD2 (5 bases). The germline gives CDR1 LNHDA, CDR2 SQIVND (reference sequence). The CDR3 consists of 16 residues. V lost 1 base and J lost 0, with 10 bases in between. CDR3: CASSIVAGIAKNIQYF. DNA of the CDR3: TGTGCCAGTAGTATAGTGGCGGGTATAGCCAAAAACATTCAGTACTTC.

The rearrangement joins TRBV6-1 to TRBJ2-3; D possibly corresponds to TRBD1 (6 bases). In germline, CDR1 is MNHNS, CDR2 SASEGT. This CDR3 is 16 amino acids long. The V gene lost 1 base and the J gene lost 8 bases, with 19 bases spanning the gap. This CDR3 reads CASSEENPGALATQYF. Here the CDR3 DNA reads TGTGCCAGCAGTGAAGAAAACCCAGGGGCGCTTGCTACGCAGTATTTT.